This T cell receptor (beta chain) was sequenced in a study of T-cell reconstitution after alpha-beta-depleted transplantation in children. Whole-study results and caveats: After transplant, high TCRbeta diversity at day 60 in some patients arose from surviving recipient T cells and thymic progenitors. Newly generated T cells supplied most T-cell counts and diversity one year post-transplant.

This CDR3 contains 13 residues. The V gene's germline CDR1 is MNHEY and CDR2 SMNVEV (reference sequence). V was clipped by 11 bases and J by 1 base, with 14 bases between them. TCRbeta library preparation incorporated unique molecular identifiers. TCRdb re-called the PCR reads through MiXCR, storing one row per CDR3 protein. The repertoire holds roughly 500,000 distinct CDR3 sequences, about 11% seen once, with 2% to 2.5% in the top ten. This clonotype was observed at least ten times. The antigen is unknown. The source is a child aged 2-15 years with inherited bone marrow failure, due to receive a stem cell transplant. This rearrangement joins TRBV27 to TRBJ1-1; D ambiguous. The input for sequencing was PBMCs, taken before TCRalphabeta/CD19-depleted stem cell transplant. CDR3 sequence (DNA): TGTGCCTACCCGCGACAACCGAACACTGAAGCTTTCTTT. It specifies CAYPRQPNTEAFF.